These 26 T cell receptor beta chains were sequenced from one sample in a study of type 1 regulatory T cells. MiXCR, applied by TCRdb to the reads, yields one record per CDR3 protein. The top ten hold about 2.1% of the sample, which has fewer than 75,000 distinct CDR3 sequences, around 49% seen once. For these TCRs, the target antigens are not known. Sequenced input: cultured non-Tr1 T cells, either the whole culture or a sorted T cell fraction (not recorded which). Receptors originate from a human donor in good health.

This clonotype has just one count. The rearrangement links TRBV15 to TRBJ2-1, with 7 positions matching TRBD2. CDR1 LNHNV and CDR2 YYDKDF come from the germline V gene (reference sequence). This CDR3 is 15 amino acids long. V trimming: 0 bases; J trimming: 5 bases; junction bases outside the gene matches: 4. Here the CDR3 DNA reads TGTGCCACCAGCAGAGATACGGGACTAAACAATGAGCAGTTCTTC. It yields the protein CATSRDTGLNNEQFF. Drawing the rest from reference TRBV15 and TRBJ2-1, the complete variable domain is DAMVIQNPRYQVTQFGKPVTLSCSQTLNHNVMYWYQQKSSQAPKLLFHYYDKDFNNEADTPDNFQSRRPNTSFCFLDIRSPGLGDTAMYLCATSRDTGLNNEQFFGPGTRLTVL.

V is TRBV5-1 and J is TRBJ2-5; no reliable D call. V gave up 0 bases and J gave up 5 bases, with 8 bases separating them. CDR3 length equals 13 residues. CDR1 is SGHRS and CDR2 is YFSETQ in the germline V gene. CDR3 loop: CASSLGAGETQYF. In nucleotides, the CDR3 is TGCGCCAGCAGCTTGGGAGCTGGGGAGACCCAGTACTTC.

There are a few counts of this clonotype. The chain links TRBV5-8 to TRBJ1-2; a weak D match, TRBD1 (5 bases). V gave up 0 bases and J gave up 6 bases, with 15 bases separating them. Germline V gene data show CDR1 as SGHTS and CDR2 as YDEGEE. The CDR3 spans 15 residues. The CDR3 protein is CASSLGGGARDGYTF. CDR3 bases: TGTGCCAGCAGCTTGGGCGGAGGGGCGAGGGATGGCTACACCTTC.

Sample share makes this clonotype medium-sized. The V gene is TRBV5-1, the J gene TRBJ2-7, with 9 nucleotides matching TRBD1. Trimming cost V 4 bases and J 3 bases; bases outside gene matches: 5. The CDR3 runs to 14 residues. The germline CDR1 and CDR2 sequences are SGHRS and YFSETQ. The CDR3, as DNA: TGCGCCAGCAGCGTGGGACAGGGTGGCTACGAGCAGTACTTC. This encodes CASSVGQGGYEQYF.

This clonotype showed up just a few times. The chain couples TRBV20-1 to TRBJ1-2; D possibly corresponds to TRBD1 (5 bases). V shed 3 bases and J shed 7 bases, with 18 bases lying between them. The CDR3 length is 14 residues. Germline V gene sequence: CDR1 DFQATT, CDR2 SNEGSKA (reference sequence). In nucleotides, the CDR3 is TGCAGTGCTAGTTTCCCCCAGGGTTTGGGTGGCTACACCTTC. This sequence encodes CSASFPQGLGGYTF.

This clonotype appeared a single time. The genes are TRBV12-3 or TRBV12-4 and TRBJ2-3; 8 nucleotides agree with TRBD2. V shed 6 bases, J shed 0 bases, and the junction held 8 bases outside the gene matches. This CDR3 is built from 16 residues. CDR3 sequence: CASSPRGGSSTDTQYF. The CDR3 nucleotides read TGTGCCAGCAGCCCCCGGGGGGGGTCTAGCACAGATACGCAGTATTTT.

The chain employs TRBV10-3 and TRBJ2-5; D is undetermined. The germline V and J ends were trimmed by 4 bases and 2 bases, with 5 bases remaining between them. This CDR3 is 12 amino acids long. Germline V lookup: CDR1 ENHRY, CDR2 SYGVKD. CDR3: CAISGQQETQYF. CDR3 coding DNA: TGTGCCATCAGTGGGCAGCAAGAGACCCAGTACTTC.

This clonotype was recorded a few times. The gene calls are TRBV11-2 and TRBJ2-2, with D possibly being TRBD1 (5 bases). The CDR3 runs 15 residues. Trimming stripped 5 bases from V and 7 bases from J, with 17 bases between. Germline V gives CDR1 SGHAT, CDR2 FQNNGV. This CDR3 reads CASSPHGQRFGELFF. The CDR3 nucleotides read TGTGCCAGCAGCCCCCACGGACAAAGATTCGGGGAGCTGTTTTTT.

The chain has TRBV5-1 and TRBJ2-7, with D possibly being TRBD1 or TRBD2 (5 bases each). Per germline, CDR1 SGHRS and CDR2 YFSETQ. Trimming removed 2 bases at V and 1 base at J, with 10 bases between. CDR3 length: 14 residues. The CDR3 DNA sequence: TGCGCCAGCAGCTTCGACGGGGCATCCTACGAGCAGTACTTC. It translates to CASSFDGASYEQYF. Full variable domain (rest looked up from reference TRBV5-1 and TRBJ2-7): KAGVTQTPRYLIKTRGQQVTLSCSPISGHRSVSWYQQTPGQGLQFLFEYFSETQRNKGNFPGRFSGRQFSNSRSEMNVSTLELGDSALYLCASSFDGASYEQYFGPGTRLTVT.

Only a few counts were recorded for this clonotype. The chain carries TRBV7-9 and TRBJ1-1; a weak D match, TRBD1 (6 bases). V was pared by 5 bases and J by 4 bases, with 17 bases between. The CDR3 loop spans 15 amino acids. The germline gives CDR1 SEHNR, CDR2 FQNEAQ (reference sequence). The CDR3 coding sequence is TGTGCCAGCAGCCCAAGACAGGCATCTGGCACTGAAGCTTTCTTT. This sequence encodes CASSPRQASGTEAFF.

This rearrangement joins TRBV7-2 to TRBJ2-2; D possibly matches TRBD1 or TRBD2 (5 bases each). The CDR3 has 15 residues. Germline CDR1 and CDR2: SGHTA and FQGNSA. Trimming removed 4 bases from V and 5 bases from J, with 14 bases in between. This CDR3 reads CASSSPGARTGELFF. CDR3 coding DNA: TGTGCCAGCAGCTCCCCCGGGGCGAGGACCGGGGAGCTGTTTTTT.

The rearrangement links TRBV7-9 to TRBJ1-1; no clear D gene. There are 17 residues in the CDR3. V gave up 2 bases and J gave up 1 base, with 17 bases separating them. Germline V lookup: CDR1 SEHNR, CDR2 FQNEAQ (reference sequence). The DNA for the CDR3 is TGTGCCAGCAGCTTAAGGCGGCCTTTCGAGCCGAACACTGAAGCTTTCTTT. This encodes CASSLRRPFEPNTEAFF.

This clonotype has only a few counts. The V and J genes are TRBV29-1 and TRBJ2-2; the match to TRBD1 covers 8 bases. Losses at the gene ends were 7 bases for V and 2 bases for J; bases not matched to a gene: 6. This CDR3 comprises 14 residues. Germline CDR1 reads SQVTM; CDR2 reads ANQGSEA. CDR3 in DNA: TGCAGCGCCGGACAGGGTTTTAACACCGGGGAGCTGTTTTTT. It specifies CSAGQGFNTGELFF.

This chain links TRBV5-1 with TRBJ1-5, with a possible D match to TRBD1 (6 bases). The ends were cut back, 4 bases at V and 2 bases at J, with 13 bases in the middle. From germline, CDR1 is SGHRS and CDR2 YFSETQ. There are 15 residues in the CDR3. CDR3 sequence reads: CASSTTGPRNQPQHF. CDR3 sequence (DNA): TGCGCCAGCAGCACAACAGGGCCACGCAATCAGCCCCAGCATTTT. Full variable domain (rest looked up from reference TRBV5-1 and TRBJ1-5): KAGVTQTPRYLIKTRGQQVTLSCSPISGHRSVSWYQQTPGQGLQFLFEYFSETQRNKGNFPGRFSGRQFSNSRSEMNVSTLELGDSALYLCASSTTGPRNQPQHFGDGTRLSIL.

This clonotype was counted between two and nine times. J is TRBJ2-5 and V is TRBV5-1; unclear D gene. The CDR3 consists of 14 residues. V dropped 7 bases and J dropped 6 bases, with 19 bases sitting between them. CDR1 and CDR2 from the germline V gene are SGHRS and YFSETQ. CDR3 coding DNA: TGCGCCAGCGGGCCCGATTTTCTTCTGAAGACCCAGTACTTC. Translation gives CASGPDFLLKTQYF.

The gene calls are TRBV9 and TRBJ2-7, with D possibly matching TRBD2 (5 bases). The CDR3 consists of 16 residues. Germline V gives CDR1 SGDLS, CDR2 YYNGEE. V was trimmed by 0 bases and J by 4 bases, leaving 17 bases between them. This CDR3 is CASSVGLEGVSYEQYF. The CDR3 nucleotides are TGTGCCAGCAGCGTAGGGTTAGAGGGAGTTTCTTACGAGCAGTACTTC.

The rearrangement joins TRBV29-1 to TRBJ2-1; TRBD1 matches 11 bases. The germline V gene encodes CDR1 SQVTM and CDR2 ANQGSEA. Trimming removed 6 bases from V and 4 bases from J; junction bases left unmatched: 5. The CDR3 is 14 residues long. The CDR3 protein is CSVAGQGAYNEQFF. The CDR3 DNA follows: TGCAGCGTAGCTGGACAGGGGGCGTACAATGAGCAGTTCTTC.

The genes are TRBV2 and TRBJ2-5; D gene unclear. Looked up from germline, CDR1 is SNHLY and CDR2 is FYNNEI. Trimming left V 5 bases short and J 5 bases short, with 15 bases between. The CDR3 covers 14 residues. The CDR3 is CASSSPRRLETQYF. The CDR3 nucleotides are TGTGCCAGCAGTTCGCCCCGCAGGCTCGAGACCCAGTACTTC.

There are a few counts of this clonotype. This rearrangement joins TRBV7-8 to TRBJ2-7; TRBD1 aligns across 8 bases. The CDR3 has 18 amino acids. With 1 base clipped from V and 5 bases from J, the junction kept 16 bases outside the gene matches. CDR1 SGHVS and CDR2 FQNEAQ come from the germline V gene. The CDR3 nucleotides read TGTGCCAGCAGCTTAGTCATTCTCCTCGGACAGGGAAATCACGAGCAGTACTTC. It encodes CASSLVILLGQGNHEQYF.

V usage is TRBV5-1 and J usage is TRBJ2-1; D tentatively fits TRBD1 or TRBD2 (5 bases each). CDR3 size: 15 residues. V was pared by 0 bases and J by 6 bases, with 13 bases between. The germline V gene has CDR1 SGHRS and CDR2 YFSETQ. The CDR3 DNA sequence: TGCGCCAGCAGCTTGGTGCTAGCCGGGGCCAATGAGCAGTTCTTC. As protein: CASSLVLAGANEQFF.

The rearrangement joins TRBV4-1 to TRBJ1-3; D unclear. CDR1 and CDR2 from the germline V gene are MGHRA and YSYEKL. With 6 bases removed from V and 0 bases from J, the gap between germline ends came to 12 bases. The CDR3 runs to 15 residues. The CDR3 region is CASRPTDYSGNTIYF. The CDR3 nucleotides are TGCGCCAGCAGACCTACTGATTACTCTGGAAACACCATATATTTT.

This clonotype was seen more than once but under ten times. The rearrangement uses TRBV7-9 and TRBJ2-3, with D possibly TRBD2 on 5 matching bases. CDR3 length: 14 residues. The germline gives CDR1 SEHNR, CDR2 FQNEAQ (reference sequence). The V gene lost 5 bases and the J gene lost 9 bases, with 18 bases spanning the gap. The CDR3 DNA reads TGTGCCAGCAGCAGAGGTCCCGGGGAAGGAACGCAGTATTTT. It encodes CASSRGPGEGTQYF.

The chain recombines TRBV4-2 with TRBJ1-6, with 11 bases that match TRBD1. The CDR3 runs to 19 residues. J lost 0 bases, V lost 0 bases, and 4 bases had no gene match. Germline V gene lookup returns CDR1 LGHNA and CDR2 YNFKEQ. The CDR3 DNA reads TGTGCCAGCAGCCAAGAAAAGGGGACAGGGGGCTCCTATAATTCACCCCTCCACTTT. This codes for CASSQEKGTGGSYNSPLHF.

DNA for the CDR3: TGTGCCAGCAGTTTGGGGCTTTTAACCGGGGAGCTGTTTTTT. It codes for CASSLGLLTGELFF. The genes are TRBV6-2 or TRBV6-3 and TRBJ2-2; D might be TRBD1 (5 bases). V was cut by 4 bases and J by 5 bases, with 11 bases left in between. CDR3 size: 14 residues. The germline V gene encodes CDR1 MNHEY and CDR2 SVGEGT.

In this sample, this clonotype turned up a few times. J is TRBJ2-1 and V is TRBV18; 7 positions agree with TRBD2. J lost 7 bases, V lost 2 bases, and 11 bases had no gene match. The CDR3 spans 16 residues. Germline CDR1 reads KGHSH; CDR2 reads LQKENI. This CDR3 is CASSPSPAGVKNEQFF. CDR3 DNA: TGTGCCAGCTCACCAAGTCCCGCGGGGGTCAAGAATGAGCAGTTCTTC.

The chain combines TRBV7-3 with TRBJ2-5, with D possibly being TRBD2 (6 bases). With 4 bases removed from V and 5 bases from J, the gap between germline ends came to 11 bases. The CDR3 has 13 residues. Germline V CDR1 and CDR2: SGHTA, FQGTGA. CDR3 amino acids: CASSSLASETQYF. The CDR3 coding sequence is TGTGCCAGCAGCTCACTAGCATCGGAGACCCAGTACTTC.